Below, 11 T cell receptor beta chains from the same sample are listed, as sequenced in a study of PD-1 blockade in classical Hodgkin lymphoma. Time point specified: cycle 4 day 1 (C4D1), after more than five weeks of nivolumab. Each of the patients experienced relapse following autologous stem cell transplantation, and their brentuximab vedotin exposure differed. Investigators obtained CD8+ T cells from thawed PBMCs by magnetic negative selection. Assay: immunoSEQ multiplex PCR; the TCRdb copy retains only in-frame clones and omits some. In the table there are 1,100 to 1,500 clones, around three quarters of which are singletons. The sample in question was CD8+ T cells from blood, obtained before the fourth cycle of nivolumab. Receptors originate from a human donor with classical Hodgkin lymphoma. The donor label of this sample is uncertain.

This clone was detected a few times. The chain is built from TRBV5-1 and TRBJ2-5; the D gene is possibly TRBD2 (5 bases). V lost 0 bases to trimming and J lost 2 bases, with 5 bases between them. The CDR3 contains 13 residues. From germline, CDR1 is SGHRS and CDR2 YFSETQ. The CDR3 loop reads CASSLGGQETQYF. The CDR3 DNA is TGCGCCAGCAGCTTGGGCGGGCAAGAGACCCAGTACTTC.

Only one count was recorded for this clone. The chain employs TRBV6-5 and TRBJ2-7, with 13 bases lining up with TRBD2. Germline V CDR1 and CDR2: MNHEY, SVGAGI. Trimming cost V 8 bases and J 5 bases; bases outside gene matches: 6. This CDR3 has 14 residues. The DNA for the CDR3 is TGTGCCAGCCGGACTAGCGGGAGTTTCGACGAGCAGTACTTC. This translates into CASRTSGSFDEQYF.

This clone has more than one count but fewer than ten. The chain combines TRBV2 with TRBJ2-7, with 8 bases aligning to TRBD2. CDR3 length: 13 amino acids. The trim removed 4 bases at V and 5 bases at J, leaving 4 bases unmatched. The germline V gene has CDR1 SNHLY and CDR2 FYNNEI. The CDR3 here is CASSGGGFDEQYF. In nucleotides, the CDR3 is TGTGCCAGCAGTGGCGGGGGGTTCGACGAGCAGTACTTC. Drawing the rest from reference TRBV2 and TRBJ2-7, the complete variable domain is EPEVTQTPSHQVTQMGQEVILRCVPISNHLYFYWYRQILGQKVEFLVSFYNNEISEKSEIFDDQFSVERPDGSNFTLKIRSTKLEDSAMYFCASSGGGFDEQYFGPGTRLTVT.

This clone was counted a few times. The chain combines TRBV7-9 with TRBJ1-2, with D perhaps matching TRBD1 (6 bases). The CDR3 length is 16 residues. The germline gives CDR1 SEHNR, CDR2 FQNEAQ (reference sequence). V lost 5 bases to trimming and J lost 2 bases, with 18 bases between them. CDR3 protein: CASSPIKGEHNYGYTF. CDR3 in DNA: TGTGCCAGCAGCCCAATCAAGGGGGAGCACAACTATGGCTACACCTTC.

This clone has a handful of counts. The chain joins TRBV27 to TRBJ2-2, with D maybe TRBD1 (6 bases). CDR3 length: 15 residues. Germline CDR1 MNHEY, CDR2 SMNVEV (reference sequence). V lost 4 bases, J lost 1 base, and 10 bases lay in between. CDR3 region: CASSSGVRNTGELFF. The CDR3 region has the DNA TGTGCCAGCAGTTCAGGGGTCAGGAACACCGGGGAGCTGTTTTTT.

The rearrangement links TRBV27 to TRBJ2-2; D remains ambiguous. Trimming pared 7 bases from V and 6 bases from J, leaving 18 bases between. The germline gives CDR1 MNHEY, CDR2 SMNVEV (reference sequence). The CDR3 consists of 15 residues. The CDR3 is CASTPAADLPGELFF. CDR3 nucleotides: TGTGCCAGCACCCCGGCGGCGGACCTCCCCGGGGAGCTGTTTTTT.

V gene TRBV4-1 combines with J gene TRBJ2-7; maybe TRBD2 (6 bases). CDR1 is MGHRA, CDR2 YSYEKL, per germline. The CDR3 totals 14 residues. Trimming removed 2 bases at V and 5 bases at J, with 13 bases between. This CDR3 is CASSQYGSTNEQYF. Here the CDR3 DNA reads TGCGCCAGCAGCCAATACGGGAGTACGAACGAGCAGTACTTC.

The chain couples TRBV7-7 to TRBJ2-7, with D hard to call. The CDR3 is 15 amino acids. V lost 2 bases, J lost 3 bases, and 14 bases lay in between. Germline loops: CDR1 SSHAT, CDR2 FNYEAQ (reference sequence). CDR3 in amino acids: CASSLSRSSGYEQYF. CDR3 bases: TGTGCCAGCAGCTTAAGTCGGTCATCGGGCTACGAGCAGTACTTC.

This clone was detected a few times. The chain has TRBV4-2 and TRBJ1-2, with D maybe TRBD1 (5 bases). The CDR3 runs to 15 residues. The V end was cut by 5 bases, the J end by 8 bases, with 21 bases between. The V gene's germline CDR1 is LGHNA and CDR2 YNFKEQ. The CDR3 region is CASSLVGTLGGGYTF. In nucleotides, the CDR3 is TGTGCCAGCAGCTTGGTAGGGACGCTGGGAGGCGGCTACACCTTC.

As DNA, the CDR3 is TGTGCCAGCAGCTTAGCGGGGGGGCCTGAGCAGTTCTTC. It translates to CASSLAGGPEQFF. The chain links TRBV7-9 to TRBJ2-1, with a weak D call TRBD2 (7 bases). In germline, CDR1 is SEHNR, CDR2 FQNEAQ (reference sequence). CDR3 length: 13 residues. V lost 0 bases, J lost 9 bases, and 9 bases lay in between.

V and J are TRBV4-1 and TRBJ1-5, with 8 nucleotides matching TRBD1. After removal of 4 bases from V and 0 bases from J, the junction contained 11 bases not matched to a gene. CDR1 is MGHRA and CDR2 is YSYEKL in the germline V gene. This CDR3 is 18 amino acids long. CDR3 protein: CASSLGQGPRYSNQPQHF. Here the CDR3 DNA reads TGCGCCAGCAGCCTAGGACAGGGCCCCCGCTATAGCAATCAGCCCCAGCATTTT.